The 25 T cell receptor beta chains below were found in one sample sequenced in a study of beta chain features in type 1 diabetes. Reverse transcribing all isolated RNA meant expressed TCRB transcripts were sequenced. The protocol was immunoSEQ multiplex PCR, while the TCRdb copy is restricted to in-frame clones and leaves out a portion. The sample has 970,000 or so clones, 15% to 20% seen once; the top ten hold 0.023%. Sequenced: naive CD4+ T cells from blood. Source of these receptors: a young woman in good health.

The chain is built from TRBV2 and TRBJ2-5; TRBD2 aligns across 8 bases. The CDR3 covers 14 residues. V gave up 6 bases and J gave up 9 bases; unmatched junction bases: 12. Germline CDR1 SNHLY, CDR2 FYNNEI. CDR3 coding DNA: TGTGCCAGCAGAAGGGAAGCGGGAGTTTGGGCCCAGTACTTC. It yields the protein CASRREAGVWAQYF.

The chain couples TRBV4-2 to TRBJ2-2, with 11 nucleotides matching TRBD2. This CDR3 has 17 amino acids. The germline V gene has CDR1 LGHNA and CDR2 YNFKEQ. With 1 base clipped from V and 9 bases from J, the junction kept 10 bases outside the gene matches. This CDR3 is CASSQGIAGGTGRELFF. CDR3 coding DNA: TGTGCCAGCAGCCAAGGCATAGCGGGAGGGACCGGTAGGGAGCTGTTTTTT.

In this sample, this clone turned up a few times. It is unclear where the CDR3 begins or ends on the DNA, so no DNA is shown, and the CDR3 is as TCRdb lists it. This chain uses TRBV23-1 with TRBJ2-1. TRBV23-1 has ORF status, its function being uncertain. The CDR3 is 14 residues long, ends included. The CDR3 reads CASSAALSRNEQFF.

This clone occurred a few times. V and J are TRBV2 and TRBJ2-5, with 14 bases aligning to TRBD2. The germline gives CDR1 SNHLY, CDR2 FYNNEI. J was trimmed by 5 bases and V by 5 bases; bases with no gene match: 1. The length of the CDR3 is 14 residues. The CDR3 DNA sequence: TGTGCCAGCAGTCGGACTAGCGGGAGGGAGACCCAGTACTTC. It yields the protein CASSRTSGRETQYF.

V is TRBV7-2 and J is TRBJ2-1, with D uncertain. Looked up from germline, CDR1 is SGHTA and CDR2 is FQGNSA. Between the trimmed V and J ends, which lost 1 base and 6 bases, there was a span of 16 bases. The CDR3 totals 16 residues. The CDR3 loop reads CASSLVPPFVRNEQFF. The CDR3 DNA follows: TGTGCCAGCAGCTTAGTCCCTCCGTTTGTACGCAATGAGCAGTTCTTC.

This clone was observed a handful of times. This sample also contains other DNA sequences that code for the same CDR3. The chain links TRBV18 to TRBJ1-1; 7 nucleotides agree with TRBD1. Unmatched junction bases numbered 4, after V lost 3 bases and J lost 6 bases. CDR3 length equals 13 residues. Germline V lookup: CDR1 KGHSH, CDR2 LQKENI. Here the CDR3 reads CASSPNRGPEAFF. The CDR3 coding sequence is TGTGCCAGCTCACCCAACAGGGGACCTGAAGCTTTCTTT.

This clone appeared a single time. The J gene is TRBJ2-1, the V gene TRBV9, with D uncertain. Trimming pared 5 bases from V and 8 bases from J, leaving 11 bases between. The CDR3 spans 12 residues. The germline CDR1 and CDR2 sequences are SGDLS and YYNGEE. The CDR3 here is CASSPGFHEQFF. The DNA of the CDR3 is TGTGCCAGCAGTCCAGGCTTCCATGAGCAGTTCTTC.

This clone was found a few times. The chain has TRBV21-1 and TRBJ2-2; the listed D gene, TRBD2, was not tested against the DNA. TRBV21-1 is flagged as a pseudogene. The length of the CDR3 is 15 residues. The CDR3 reads CATPGGAPYTGELFF. The CDR3 bases are TGTGCCACCCCGGGGGGGGCCCCCTATACCGGGGAGCTGTTTTTT.

This chain connects TRBV7-9 to TRBJ2-7; weak D call: TRBD2 (6 bases). The CDR3 is 16 residues long. The V gene's germline CDR1 is SEHNR and CDR2 FQNEAQ (reference sequence). V lost 6 bases and J 4 bases, leaving 22 bases between the germline ends. As DNA, the CDR3 is TGTGCCAGCAGTTTTCCTTCCGGGACGGGAGAATACGAGCAGTACTTC. This gives the protein CASSFPSGTGEYEQYF.

The gene calls are TRBV7-9 and TRBJ1-4; D unclear. Trimming pared 3 bases from V and 5 bases from J, leaving 7 bases between. The CDR3 contains 13 residues. Germline assignment: CDR1 SEHNR and CDR2 FQNEAQ (reference sequence). Here the CDR3 reads CASSFWPNEKLFF. The CDR3 nucleotides read TGTGCCAGCAGCTTTTGGCCAAATGAAAAACTGTTTTTT.

A few counts support this clone. This same CDR3 is encoded by further DNA sequences in the sample. The CDR3, as DNA: TGTGCCAGCAGCGTGCTAGCGGACTCCTACAATGAGCAGTTCTTC. Translated, it gives CASSVLADSYNEQFF. The chain couples TRBV9 to TRBJ2-1; 7 nucleotides match TRBD2. Germline trimming cut 2 bases from V and 0 bases from J; bases unmatched to any gene: 2. CDR1 is SGDLS, CDR2 YYNGEE, per germline. This CDR3 has 15 amino acids.

V and J are TRBV28 and TRBJ1-2; perhaps TRBD1 as D (5 bases). Trimming removed 3 bases from V and 8 bases from J, with 10 bases in between. CDR1 is MDHEN and CDR2 is SYDVKM in the germline V gene. This CDR3 spans 12 amino acids. The CDR3 spells CASSLEGDGYTF. The CDR3 DNA reads TGTGCCAGCAGTTTGGAAGGGGACGGCTACACCTTC.

The rearrangement links TRBV29-1 to TRBJ2-1; either TRBD1 or TRBD2 may fit D (6 bases each). The V end was cut by 6 bases, the J end by 0 bases, with 18 bases between. The CDR3 contains 16 residues. The germline gives CDR1 SQVTM, CDR2 ANQGSEA. CDR3 sequence (DNA): TGCAGCGTGAGGGGGGATTATGTATACTCCTACAATGAGCAGTTCTTC. It is translated as CSVRGDYVYSYNEQFF.

This clone was recorded a few times. V gene TRBV11-2 combines with J gene TRBJ2-2; 7 nucleotides agree with TRBD1. With 2 bases clipped from V and 8 bases from J, the junction kept 14 bases outside the gene matches. This CDR3 region has 17 residues. Per the germline V gene, CDR1 is SGHAT and CDR2 is FQNNGV. CDR3 loop: CASSLQLGTAGGGELFF. The CDR3, as DNA: TGTGCCAGCAGCTTACAGCTTGGGACAGCCGGCGGGGGGGAGCTGTTTTTT. Full variable domain (missing parts from reference TRBV11-2 and TRBJ2-2): EAGVAQSPRYKIIEKRQSVAFWCNPISGHATLYWYQQILGQGPKLLIQFQNNGVVDDSQLPKDRFSAERLKGVDSTLKIQPAKLEDSAVYLCASSLQLGTAGGGELFFGEGSRLTVL.

This clone was seen a few times. The CDR3 sequence is CASTYRGGQFNEQFF. As DNA, the CDR3 is TGTGCCAGCACCTACAGGGGCGGACAGTTTAATGAGCAGTTCTTC. The rearrangement links TRBV6-6 to TRBJ2-1, with 7 bases aligning to TRBD1. Losses at the gene ends were 7 bases for V and 7 bases for J; bases not matched to a gene: 13. Per the germline V gene, CDR1 is MNHNY and CDR2 is SVGAGI (reference sequence). CDR3 length: 15 residues.

This clone was seen a handful of times. J is TRBJ2-1 and V is TRBV5-1; 8 bases are shared with TRBD1. Germline V lookup: CDR1 SGHRS, CDR2 YFSETQ. V dropped 5 bases and J dropped 4; count of bases not matched to a gene: 8. The CDR3 is made up of 15 amino acids. The CDR3 protein is CASSRAGGSYNEQFF. CDR3 DNA: TGCGCCAGCAGTAGAGCAGGGGGCAGTTACAATGAGCAGTTCTTC.

This chain joins TRBV2 and TRBJ2-1; D possibly matches TRBD1 or TRBD2 (5 bases each). Germline V gives CDR1 SNHLY, CDR2 FYNNEI. The CDR3 totals 13 residues. V lost 7 bases, J lost 9 bases, and 16 bases lay in between. CDR3 residues: CASTGLSGGEQFF. Written as DNA, the CDR3 is TGTGCCAGCACCGGCCTTAGTGGGGGTGAGCAGTTCTTC.

The V and J genes are TRBV4-3 and TRBJ2-1; 12 bases align to TRBD2. Germline V gene sequence: CDR1 LGHNA, CDR2 YSLEER. There are 18 residues in the CDR3. V shed 3 bases and J 6 bases; nucleotides not matched to a gene: 12. CDR3 protein: CASSQHQAASGRGNEQFF. Written as DNA, the CDR3 is TGCGCCAGCAGCCAGCACCAGGCGGCTAGCGGGAGGGGCAATGAGCAGTTCTTC.

The chain has TRBV11-2 and TRBJ2-7; the match to TRBD1 covers 10 bases. Looked up from germline, CDR1 is SGHAT and CDR2 is FQNNGV. Trimming removed 5 bases from V and 3 bases from J; junction bases left unmatched: 4. The length of the CDR3 is 14 residues. The CDR3 here is CASSAGTGVYEQYF. The CDR3 nucleotides are TGTGCCAGCAGCGCCGGGACAGGGGTCTACGAGCAGTACTTC.

The CDR3 bases are TGTGCCAGCAGCTTCAGCGGGAGGAACACCGGGGAGCTGTTTTTT. It encodes CASSFSGRNTGELFF. V is TRBV7-2 and J is TRBJ2-2; 8 positions match TRBD2. V lost 3 bases, J lost 1 base, and 1 base stayed unmatched. CDR3 length: 15 amino acids. Germline V gene lookup returns CDR1 SGHTA and CDR2 FQGNSA.

This clone has just a few counts. The J gene is TRBJ2-1, the V gene TRBV9; D perhaps matches TRBD2 (5 bases). Germline loops: CDR1 SGDLS, CDR2 YYNGEE. Trimming took 0 bases from V and 7 from J, leaving 14 bases between them. The CDR3 covers 15 residues. CDR3 loop: CASSVGTPHTNEQFF. The CDR3 nucleotides are TGTGCCAGCAGCGTAGGGACTCCACACACGAATGAGCAGTTCTTC. The entire variable domain, with the rest obtained from reference TRBV9 and TRBJ2-1, is as follows: DSGVTQTPKHLITATGQRVTLRCSPRSGDLSVYWYQQSLDQGLQFLIQYYNGEERAKGNILERFSAQQFPDLHSELNLSSLELGDSALYFCASSVGTPHTNEQFFGPGTRLTVL.

This clone has a handful of counts. This chain joins TRBV5-4 and TRBJ2-2; 9 positions match TRBD2. V gave up 2 bases and J gave up 4 bases; unmatched junction bases: 3. Looked up from germline, CDR1 is SGHNT and CDR2 is YYREEE (reference sequence). The CDR3 totals 15 residues. Here the CDR3 reads CASSFLTSGTGELFF. The CDR3 bases are TGTGCCAGCAGCTTTTTGACTAGCGGCACCGGGGAGCTGTTTTTT.

J is TRBJ2-1 and V is TRBV4-1, with 9 bases that match TRBD2. Trimming took 3 bases from V and 4 from J; bases not matched to a gene: 10. This CDR3 has 17 amino acids. The germline V gene has CDR1 MGHRA and CDR2 YSYEKL. This chain's CDR3 is CASSQIGLARGYNEQFF. The CDR3, as DNA: TGCGCCAGCAGCCAGATAGGACTAGCGCGGGGTTACAATGAGCAGTTCTTC.

This chain connects TRBV9 to TRBJ2-1, with D tentatively TRBD1 (8 bases). CDR3 length: 16 residues. Germline V gene sequence: CDR1 SGDLS, CDR2 YYNGEE. The V end was cut by 0 bases, the J end by 4 bases, with 14 bases between. The CDR3 DNA is TGTGCCAGCAGCGTAGGAGGACAGGGACTATACAATGAGCAGTTCTTC. Its translation is CASSVGGQGLYNEQFF.

This clone was detected a few times. V is TRBV7-2 and J is TRBJ2-3; D call uncertain. Looked up from germline, CDR1 is SGHTA and CDR2 is FQGNSA. V was pared by 1 base and J by 3 bases, with 8 bases between. This CDR3 is 14 amino acids long. The CDR3 here is CASSLGYGTDTQYF. The CDR3 region has the DNA TGTGCCAGCAGCTTAGGGTACGGGACAGATACGCAGTATTTT.